The rows below give T cell receptor beta chains drawn from one sample of a study of blood T cell repertoires in COVID-19. Some clones are missing from TCRdb's copy, which holds only in-frame ones; the method was immunoSEQ multiplex PCR. Here the sample spans about 160,000 clones, about nine tenths being singletons. Sequenced input: peripheral blood. These receptors came from a man younger than 45 with COVID-19, enrolled during active disease. Both conserved end residues are part of each CDR3. A D gene is named only where the DNA matches it firmly. Not all rows give a size; the values are once, few, many and, for expanded clones, a class.

v_gene,abundance,d_gene,j_gene,CDR3aa,CDR3nt
TRBV7-2,once,TRBD1,TRBJ2-1,CASSYRDRVTEQFF,TGTGCCAGCAGCTATAGGGACAGGGTAACTGAGCAGTTCTTC
TRBV3-1/TRBV3-2,many,.,TRBJ1-4,CASSQPLREGWSKLFF,TGTGCCAGCAGCCAACCTCTCAGGGAGGGTTGGAGCAAACTGTTTTTT
TRBV6-1,.,.,TRBJ2-4,CASSEASQLGNIQYF,TGTGCCAGCAGTGAAGCCAGCCAGTTGGGCAACATTCAGTACTTC
TRBV7-3,.,.,TRBJ2-2,CASSFVEAGELFF,TGTGCCAGCAGCTTCGTGGAGGCCGGGGAGCTGTTTTTT
TRBV4-2,few,.,TRBJ1-5,CASSQVLAEGNQPQHF,TGTGCCAGCAGCCAAGTGTTAGCGGAGGGGAATCAGCCCCAGCATTTT
TRBV11-2,.,TRBD1,TRBJ1-1,CASSPGTGNTEAFF,TGTGCCAGCAGCCCGGGGACAGGGAACACTGAAGCTTTCTTT
TRBV5-1,.,TRBD2,TRBJ2-1,CASSPLSGGAAWEQFF,TGCGCCAGCTCACCCCTAAGCGGGGGGGCCGCATGGGAGCAGTTCTTC
TRBV6-2/TRBV6-3,.,.,TRBJ1-2,CASSYSPGRHHLYGYTF,TGTGCCAGCAGTTACTCACCAGGGCGGCACCATCTCTATGGCTACACCTTC
TRBV19,.,TRBD1,TRBJ1-5,CASIGFSGGQPQHF,TGTGCCAGTATTGGATTTTCAGGGGGTCAGCCCCAGCATTTT
TRBV19,.,.,TRBJ1-2,CASSIQGDYGYTF,TGTGCCAGTAGTATTCAGGGTGACTATGGCTACACCTTC
TRBV13,.,.,TRBJ1-2,CASARDPTYGYTF,TGTGCCAGCGCGCGGGATCCAACCTATGGCTACACCTTC
TRBV4-2,.,TRBD1,TRBJ1-1,CASSQDRQGVEAFF,TGTGCCAGCAGCCAAGACAGACAGGGTGTTGAAGCTTTCTTT
TRBV4-3,.,.,TRBJ1-1,CASSRHPNTEAFF,TGCGCCAGCAGCCGACACCCGAACACTGAAGCTTTCTTT
TRBV28,once,TRBD1,TRBJ2-7,CASSLWQGVSYEQYF,TGTGCCAGCAGTTTATGGCAGGGGGTCTCCTACGAGCAGTACTTC
TRBV11-2,few,.,TRBJ2-7,CASSSPSRPGEQYF,TGTGCCAGCAGCTCCCCTAGCCGCCCGGGGGAGCAGTACTTC
TRBV6-5,.,TRBD1,TRBJ2-1,CASTRRGQAYNEQFF,TGTGCCAGCACCCGACGGGGACAGGCTTACAATGAGCAGTTCTTC
TRBV3-1/TRBV3-2,.,TRBD2,TRBJ2-5,CASSQDVTSGDKTQYF,TGTGCCAGCAGCCAAGATGTCACTAGCGGGGATAAGACCCAGTACTTC
TRBV6-5,.,TRBD1,TRBJ1-2,CASSTGGRSYGYTF,TGTGCCAGCAGTACAGGGGGACGGAGCTATGGCTACACCTTC
TRBV3-1/TRBV3-2,.,TRBD2,TRBJ2-2,CASSPLAGLARNTGELFF,TGTGCCAGCAGCCCGCTCGCGGGACTAGCTAGGAACACCGGGGAGCTGTTTTTT
TRBV4-3,.,.,TRBJ2-3,CASSQGPGGTQYF,TGCGCCAGCAGCCAAGGCCCTGGAGGTACGCAGTATTTT
TRBV27,.,TRBD1,TRBJ2-7,CASSRVRQGNYEQYF,TGTGCCAGCAGTCGAGTCCGACAGGGTAACTACGAGCAGTACTTC
TRBV28,.,TRBD1,TRBJ1-4,CASSLMAGGNEKLFF,TGTGCCAGCAGTCTCATGGCAGGGGGGAATGAAAAACTGTTTTTT
TRBV29-1,.,.,TRBJ2-2,CSVGRTNTGELFF,TGCAGCGTTGGGCGGACGAACACCGGGGAGCTGTTTTTT
TRBV4-1,.,.,TRBJ2-7,CASSPSTDTTAYEQYF,TGCGCCAGCAGCCCCTCCACGGACACAACTGCCTACGAGCAGTACTTC
TRBV6-5,.,TRBD1,TRBJ1-1,CASSRDRRGTFF,TGTGCCAGCAGCCGGGACAGGCGGGGAACTTTCTTT
TRBV5-1,.,TRBD2,TRBJ2-2,CASSRTSGRLSSTGELFF,TGCGCCAGCAGCCGGACTAGCGGGAGGTTGTCAAGCACCGGGGAGCTGTTTTTT
TRBV28,.,.,TRBJ1-4,CASSLAQGNEKLFF,TGTGCCAGCAGTTTGGCCCAGGGTAATGAAAAACTGTTTTTT
TRBV27,.,TRBD1,TRBJ2-5,CASSPKGFRTGGRETQYF,TGTGCCAGCAGCCCCAAGGGCTTTAGGACAGGGGGCCGGGAGACCCAGTACTTC
TRBV6-5,.,.,TRBJ2-7,CASSRDSLEGYEQYF,TGTGCCAGCAGCCGCGACAGTTTGGAGGGCTACGAGCAGTACTTC
TRBV5-4,.,.,TRBJ1-2,CASSFTGFAGYTF,TGTGCCAGCAGCTTTACAGGGTTTGCTGGCTACACCTTC
TRBV29-1,.,.,TRBJ1-1,CSVVFRGSSIEAFF,TGCAGCGTTGTATTCCGGGGGAGCTCAATTGAAGCTTTCTTT
TRBV7-2,.,TRBD1,TRBJ2-5,CASSFAWGQGQETQYF,TGTGCCAGCAGCTTCGCCTGGGGACAGGGACAAGAGACCCAGTACTTC
TRBV6-2/TRBV6-3,.,TRBD2,TRBJ2-7,CASSHRVRGTSIRNYEQYF,TGTGCCAGCAGCCATCGGGTCCGAGGGACTAGCATACGTAACTACGAGCAGTACTTC
TRBV6-5,.,.,TRBJ1-2,CASSYSYDYGYTF,TGTGCCAGCAGTTACTCGTATGACTATGGCTACACCTTC
TRBV19,.,.,TRBJ2-4,CASTMGGWGLAKNIQYF,TGTGCCAGTACCATGGGTGGTTGGGGGCTAGCCAAAAACATTCAGTACTTC
TRBV11-2,.,TRBD1,TRBJ2-2,CASSFGTGHTGELFF,TGTGCCAGCAGCTTCGGGACAGGGCACACCGGGGAGCTGTTTTTT
TRBV2,.,TRBD2,TRBJ2-1,CASSLSGSVPNEQFF,TGTGCCAGCAGTCTTAGCGGGAGCGTTCCGAATGAGCAGTTCTTC
TRBV2,.,TRBD1,TRBJ1-4,CASKQDRAEKLFF,TGTGCCAGCAAACAAGACAGGGCTGAAAAACTGTTTTTT
TRBV11-2,.,.,TRBJ1-3,CASSLGQGRSGNTIYF,TGTGCCAGCAGCTTAGGGCAGGGCCGCTCTGGAAACACCATATATTTT
TRBV18,.,.,TRBJ1-1,CASSSRTELNTEAFF,TGTGCCAGCTCGTCCCGGACAGAGCTGAACACTGAAGCTTTCTTT
TRBV7-2,once,.,TRBJ1-2,CASSLGQAPYGYTF,TGTGCCAGCAGCTTAGGACAGGCTCCTTATGGCTACACCTTC
TRBV19,.,TRBD1,TRBJ1-5,CASSDRGQGSNQPQHF,TGTGCCAGTAGTGACAGGGGGCAAGGTAGCAATCAGCCCCAGCATTTT
TRBV2,.,TRBD2,TRBJ2-5,CASSEGWGGTQYF,TGTGCCAGCAGTGAAGGGTGGGGGGGGACCCAGTACTTC
TRBV30,.,.,TRBJ2-5,CAWSVTGETQYF,TGTGCCTGGAGTGTAACTGGAGAGACCCAGTACTTC
TRBV19,.,.,TRBJ1-5,CASSIPYSNQPQHF,TGTGCCAGTAGTATCCCCTATAGCAATCAGCCCCAGCATTTT
TRBV9,.,TRBD1,TRBJ1-2,CASSPGGQGPGYTF,TGTGCCAGCAGCCCCGGGGGACAGGGGCCAGGCTACACCTTC